The clone carrying this TCR beta chain was counted ten times or more. Its matching antigen is unknown. This sample was included in a study of Graves' ophthalmopathy and Graves' hyperthyroidism. RNA transcripts provided the template for amplifying TCR beta CDR3 regions. HTBI primers were used in a first-round RT-PCR, which preceded a second-round multiplex PCR. TCRdb analysed the multiplex PCR reads with MiXCR anew, one entry per CDR3 protein. The sample contains around 1,200,000 distinct CDR3 sequences, around a third of which appear only once. V shed 5 bases, J shed 1 base, and the junction held 6 bases outside the gene matches. This CDR3 region has 15 residues. Germline CDR1 MNHNS, CDR2 SASEGT. Study findings and constraints: Most clonotypes expanded in thyroid above 0.001 frequency were present in blood too. Using a 13-signature model, the authors split ophthalmopathy from stable hyperthyroidism, with around 89% sensitivity and 65% to 82% specificity.

Pregnancy or lactation, uncontrolled infections and other autoimmune diseases were grounds for excluding patients. The V and J genes are TRBV6-1 and TRBJ1-1, with 8 bases matching TRBD1. The material sequenced was peripheral blood or thyroid tissue (not recorded which). This sequence originates from an adult man with Graves' hyperthyroidism. The CDR3 protein is CASSLSGGENTEAFF. In DNA, the CDR3 is TGTGCCAGCAGTCTATCAGGGGGCGAGAACACTGAAGCTTTCTTT.